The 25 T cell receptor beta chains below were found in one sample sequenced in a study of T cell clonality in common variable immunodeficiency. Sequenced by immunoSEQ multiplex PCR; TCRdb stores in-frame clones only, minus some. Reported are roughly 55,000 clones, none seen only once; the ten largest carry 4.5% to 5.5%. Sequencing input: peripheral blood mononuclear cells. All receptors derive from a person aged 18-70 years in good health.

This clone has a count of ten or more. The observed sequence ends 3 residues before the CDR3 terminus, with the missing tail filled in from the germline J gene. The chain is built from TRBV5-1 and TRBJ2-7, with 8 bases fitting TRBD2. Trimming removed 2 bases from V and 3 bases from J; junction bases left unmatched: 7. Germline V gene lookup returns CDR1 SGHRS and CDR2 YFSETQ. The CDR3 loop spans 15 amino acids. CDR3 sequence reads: CASSFTAGEFYEQYF. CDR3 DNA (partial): TGCGCCAGCAGCTTCACAGCGGGAGAGTTCTACGAG.

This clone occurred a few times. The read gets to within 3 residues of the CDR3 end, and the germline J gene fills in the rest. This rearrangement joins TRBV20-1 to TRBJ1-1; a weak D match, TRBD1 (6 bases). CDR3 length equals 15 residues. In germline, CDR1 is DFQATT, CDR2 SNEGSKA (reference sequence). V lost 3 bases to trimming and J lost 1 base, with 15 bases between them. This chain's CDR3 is CSASSPGGGNTEAFF. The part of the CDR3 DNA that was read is TGCAGTGCTAGCTCTCCGGGGGGCGGGAACACTGAA.

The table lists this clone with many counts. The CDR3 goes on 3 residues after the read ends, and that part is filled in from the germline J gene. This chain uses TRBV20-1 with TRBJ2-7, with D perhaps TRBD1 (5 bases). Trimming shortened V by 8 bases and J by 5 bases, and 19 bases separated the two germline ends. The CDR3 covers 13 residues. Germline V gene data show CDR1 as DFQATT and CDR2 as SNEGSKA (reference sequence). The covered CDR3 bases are TGCAGTCCCTCATCCCTAGGCAGGGACGAG. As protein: CSPSSLGRDE. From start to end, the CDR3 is CSPSSLGRDEQYF.

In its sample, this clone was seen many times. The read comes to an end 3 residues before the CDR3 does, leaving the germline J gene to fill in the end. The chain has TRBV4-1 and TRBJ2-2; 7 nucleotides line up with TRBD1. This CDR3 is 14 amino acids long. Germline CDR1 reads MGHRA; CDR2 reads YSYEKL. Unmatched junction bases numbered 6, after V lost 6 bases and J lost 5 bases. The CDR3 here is CASSILQGTGELFF. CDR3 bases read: TGCGCCAGCAGTATCCTACAGGGGACCGGGGAG.

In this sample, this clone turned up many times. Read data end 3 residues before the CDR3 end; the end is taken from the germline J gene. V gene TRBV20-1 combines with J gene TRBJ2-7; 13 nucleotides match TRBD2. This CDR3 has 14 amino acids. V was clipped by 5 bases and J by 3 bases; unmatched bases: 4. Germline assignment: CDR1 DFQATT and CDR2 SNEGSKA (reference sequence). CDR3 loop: CSARLAGGHYEQYF. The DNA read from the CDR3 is TGCAGTGCTCGACTAGCGGGAGGCCACTACGAG.

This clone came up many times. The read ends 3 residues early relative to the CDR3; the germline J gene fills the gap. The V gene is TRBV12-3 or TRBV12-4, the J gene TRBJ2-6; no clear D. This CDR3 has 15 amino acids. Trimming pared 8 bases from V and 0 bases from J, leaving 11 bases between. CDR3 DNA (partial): TGTGCCAGCGAACACCCCGACTCTGGGGCCAACGTC. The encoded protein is CASEHPDSGANV. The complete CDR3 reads CASEHPDSGANVLTF.

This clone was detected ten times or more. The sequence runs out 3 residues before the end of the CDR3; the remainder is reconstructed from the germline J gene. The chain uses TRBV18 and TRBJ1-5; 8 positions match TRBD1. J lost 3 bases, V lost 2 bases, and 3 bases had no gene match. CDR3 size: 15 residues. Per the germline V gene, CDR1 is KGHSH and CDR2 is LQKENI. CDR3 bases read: TGTGCCAGCTCACCAAACAGGGGGATCAATCAGCCC. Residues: CASSPNRGINQP. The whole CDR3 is CASSPNRGINQPQHF. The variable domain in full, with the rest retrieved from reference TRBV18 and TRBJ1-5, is NAGVMQNPRHLVRRRGQEARLRCSPMKGHSHVYWYRQLPEEGLKFMVYLQKENIIDESGMPKERFSAEFPKEGPSILRIQQVVRGDSAAYFCASSPNRGINQPQHFGDGTRLSIL.

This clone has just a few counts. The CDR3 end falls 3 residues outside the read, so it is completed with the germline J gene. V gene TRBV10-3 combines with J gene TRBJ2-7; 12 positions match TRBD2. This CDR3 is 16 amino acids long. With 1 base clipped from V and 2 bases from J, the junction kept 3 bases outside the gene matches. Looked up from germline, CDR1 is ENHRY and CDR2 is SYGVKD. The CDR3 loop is CAISELASGRAYEQYF. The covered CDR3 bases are TGTGCCATCAGTGAGTTAGCTAGCGGGAGGGCCTACGAG.

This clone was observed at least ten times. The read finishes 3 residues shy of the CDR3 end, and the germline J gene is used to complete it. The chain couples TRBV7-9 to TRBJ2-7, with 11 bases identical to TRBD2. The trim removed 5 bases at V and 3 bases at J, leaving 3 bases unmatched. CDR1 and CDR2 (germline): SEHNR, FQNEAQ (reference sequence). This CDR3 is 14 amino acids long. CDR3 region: CASSIGTSGYEQYF. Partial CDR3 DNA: TGTGCCAGCAGCATAGGGACTAGCGGCTACGAG.

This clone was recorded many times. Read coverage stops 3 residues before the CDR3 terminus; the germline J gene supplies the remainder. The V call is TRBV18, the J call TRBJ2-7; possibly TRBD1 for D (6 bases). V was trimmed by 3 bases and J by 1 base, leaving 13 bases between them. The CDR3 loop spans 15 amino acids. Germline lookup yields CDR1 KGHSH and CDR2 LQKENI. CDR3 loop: CASSPGSGVSYEQYF. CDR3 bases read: TGTGCCAGCTCACCCGGTTCAGGGGTGTCCTACGAG.

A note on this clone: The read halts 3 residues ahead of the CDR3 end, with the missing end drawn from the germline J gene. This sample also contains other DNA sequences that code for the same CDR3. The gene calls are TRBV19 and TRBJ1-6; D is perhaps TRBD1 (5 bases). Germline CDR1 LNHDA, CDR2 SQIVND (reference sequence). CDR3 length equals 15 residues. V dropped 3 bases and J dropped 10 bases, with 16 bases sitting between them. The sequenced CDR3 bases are TGTGCCAGTAGTATCGATGACAGAGGGCACTCACCC. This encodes CASSIDDRGHSP. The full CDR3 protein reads CASSIDDRGHSPLHF.

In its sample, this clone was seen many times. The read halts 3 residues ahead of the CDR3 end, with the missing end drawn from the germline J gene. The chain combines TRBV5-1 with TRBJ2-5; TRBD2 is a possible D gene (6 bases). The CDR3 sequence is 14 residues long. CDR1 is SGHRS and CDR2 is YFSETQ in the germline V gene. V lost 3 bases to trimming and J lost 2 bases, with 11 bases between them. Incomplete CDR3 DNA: TGCGCCAGCAGCTCCGGTGGGGGGCAAGAGACC. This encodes CASSSGGGQET. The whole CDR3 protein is CASSSGGGQETQYF.

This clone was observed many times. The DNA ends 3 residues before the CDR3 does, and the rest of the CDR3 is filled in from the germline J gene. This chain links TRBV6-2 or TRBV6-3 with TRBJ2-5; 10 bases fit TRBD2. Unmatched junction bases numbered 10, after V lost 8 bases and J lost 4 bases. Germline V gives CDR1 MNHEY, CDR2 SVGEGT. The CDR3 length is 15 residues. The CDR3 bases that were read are TGTGCCAGCCATATACTAGCGGGAAAGGCAGAGACC. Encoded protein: CASHILAGKAET. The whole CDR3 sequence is CASHILAGKAETQYF.

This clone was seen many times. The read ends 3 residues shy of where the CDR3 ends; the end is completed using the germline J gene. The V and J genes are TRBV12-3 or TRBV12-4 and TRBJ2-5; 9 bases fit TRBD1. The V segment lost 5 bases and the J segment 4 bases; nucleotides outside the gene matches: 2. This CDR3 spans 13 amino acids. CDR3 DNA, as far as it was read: TGTGCCAGCAGTCGGGACAGGGCAGAGACC. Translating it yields CASSRDRAET. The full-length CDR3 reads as CASSRDRAETQYF.

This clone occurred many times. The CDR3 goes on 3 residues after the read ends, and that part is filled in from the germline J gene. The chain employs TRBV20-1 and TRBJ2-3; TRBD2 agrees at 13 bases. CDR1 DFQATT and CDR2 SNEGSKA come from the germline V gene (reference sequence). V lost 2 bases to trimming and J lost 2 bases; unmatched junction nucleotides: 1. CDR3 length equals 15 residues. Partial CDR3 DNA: TGCAGTGCTAGAACTAGCGGGAGGGTCACAGATACG. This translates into CSARTSGRVTDT. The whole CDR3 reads CSARTSGRVTDTQYF.

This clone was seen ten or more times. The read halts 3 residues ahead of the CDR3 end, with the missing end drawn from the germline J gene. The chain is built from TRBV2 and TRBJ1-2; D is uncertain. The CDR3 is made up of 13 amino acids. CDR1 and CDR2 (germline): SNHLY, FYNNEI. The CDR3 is CASSEQRYRGYTF. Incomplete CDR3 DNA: TGTGCCAGCAGTGAACAGAGGTATCGCGGC.

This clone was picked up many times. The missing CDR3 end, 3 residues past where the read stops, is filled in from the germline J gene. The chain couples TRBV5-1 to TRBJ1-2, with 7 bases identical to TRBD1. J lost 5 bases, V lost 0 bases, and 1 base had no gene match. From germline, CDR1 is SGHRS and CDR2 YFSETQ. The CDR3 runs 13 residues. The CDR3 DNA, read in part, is TGCGCCAGCAGCTTGGACAGGGGATATGGC. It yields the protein CASSLDRGYG. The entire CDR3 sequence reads CASSLDRGYGYTF.

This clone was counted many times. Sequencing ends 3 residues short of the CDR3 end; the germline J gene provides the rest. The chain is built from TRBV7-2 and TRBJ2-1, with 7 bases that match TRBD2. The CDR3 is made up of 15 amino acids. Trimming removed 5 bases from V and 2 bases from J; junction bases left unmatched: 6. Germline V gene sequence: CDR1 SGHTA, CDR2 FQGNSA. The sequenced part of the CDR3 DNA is TGTGCCAGCAGCCCCTCTGGGGGGGCCTACAATGAG. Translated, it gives CASSPSGGAYNE. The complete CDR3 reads CASSPSGGAYNEQFF.

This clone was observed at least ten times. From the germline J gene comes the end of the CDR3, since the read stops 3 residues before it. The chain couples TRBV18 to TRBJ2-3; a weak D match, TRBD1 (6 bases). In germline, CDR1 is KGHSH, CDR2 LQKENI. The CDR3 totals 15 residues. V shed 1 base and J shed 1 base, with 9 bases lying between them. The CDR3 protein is CASSPLRQGTDTQYF. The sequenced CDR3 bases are TGTGCCAGCTCACCACTCAGACAGGGCACAGATACG.

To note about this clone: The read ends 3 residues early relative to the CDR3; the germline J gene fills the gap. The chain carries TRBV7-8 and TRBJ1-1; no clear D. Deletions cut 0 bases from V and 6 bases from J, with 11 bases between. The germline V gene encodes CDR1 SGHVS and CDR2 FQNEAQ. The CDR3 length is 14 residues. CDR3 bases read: TGTGCCAGCAGCTTAGCCCGGGGTCGCGCTGAA. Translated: CASSLARGRAE. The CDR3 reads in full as CASSLARGRAEAFF.

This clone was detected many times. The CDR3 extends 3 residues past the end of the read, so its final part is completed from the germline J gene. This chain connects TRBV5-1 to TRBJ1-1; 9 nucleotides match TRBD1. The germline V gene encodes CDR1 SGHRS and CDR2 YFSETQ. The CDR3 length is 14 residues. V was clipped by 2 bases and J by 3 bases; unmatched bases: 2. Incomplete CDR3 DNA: TGCGCCAGCAGCTTACAGGGGGCTTACACTGAA. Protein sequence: CASSLQGAYTE. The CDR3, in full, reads CASSLQGAYTEAFF.

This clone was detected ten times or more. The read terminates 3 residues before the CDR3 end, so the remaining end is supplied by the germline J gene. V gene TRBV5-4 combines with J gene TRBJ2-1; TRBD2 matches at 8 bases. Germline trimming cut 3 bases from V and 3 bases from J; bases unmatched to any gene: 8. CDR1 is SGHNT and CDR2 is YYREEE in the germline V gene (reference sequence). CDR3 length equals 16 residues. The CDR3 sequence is CASSSMTGGGYNEQFF. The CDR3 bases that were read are TGTGCCAGCAGCTCCATGACCGGGGGGGGCTACAATGAG.

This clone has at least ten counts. This CDR3 reads CASSAGTATDTQYF. The CDR3 DNA, read in part, is TGTGCCAGCAGTGCCGGGACAGCTACAGATACG. The chain combines TRBV6-2 or TRBV6-3 with TRBJ2-3, with TRBD1 matching over 7 bases. The DNA ends 3 residues before the CDR3 does, and the rest of the CDR3 is filled in from the germline J gene. This CDR3 region has 14 residues. J was trimmed by 3 bases and V by 5 bases; bases with no gene match: 5. The germline gives CDR1 MNHEY, CDR2 SVGEGT.

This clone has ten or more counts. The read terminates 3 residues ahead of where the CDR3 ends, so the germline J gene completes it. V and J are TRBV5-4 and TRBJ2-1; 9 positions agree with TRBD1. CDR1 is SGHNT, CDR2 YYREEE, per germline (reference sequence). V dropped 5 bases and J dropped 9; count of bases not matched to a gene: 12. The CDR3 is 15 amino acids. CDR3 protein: CASSSPGQGVVEQFF. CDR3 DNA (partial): TGTGCCAGCAGTTCTCCGGGACAGGGTGTAGTTGAG. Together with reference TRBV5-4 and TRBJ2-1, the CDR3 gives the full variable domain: ETGVTQSPTHLIKTRGQQVTLRCSSQSGHNTVSWYQQALGQGPQFIFQYYREEENGRGNFPPRFSGLQFPNYSSELNVNALELDDSALYLCASSSPGQGVVEQFFGPGTRLTVL.

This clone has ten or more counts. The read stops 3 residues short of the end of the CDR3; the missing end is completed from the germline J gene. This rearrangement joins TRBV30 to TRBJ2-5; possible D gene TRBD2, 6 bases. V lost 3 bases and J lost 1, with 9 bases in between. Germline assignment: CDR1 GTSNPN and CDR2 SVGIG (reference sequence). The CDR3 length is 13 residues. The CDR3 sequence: CAWSGGPQETQYF. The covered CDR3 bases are TGTGCCTGGAGCGGGGGACCCCAAGAGACC.